Below, 32 T cell receptor beta chains from the same sample are listed, as sequenced in a study of blood T cell repertoires in COVID-19 (TCRdb year 2020). The library was made by the immunoSEQ multiplex PCR assay. TCRdb limited this immuneACCESS table to in-frame rearrangements with V and J called. A share of clones is missing; checked studies link under half to unresolved V genes, and the rest is unexplained. This sample gives some 160,000 clones in total; more than 65% of them show up just once. Roughly a tenth of the sample lies in the top ten. The specimen sequenced was peripheral blood. Receptors originate from a man between 65 and 80 years old with active or convalescent COVID-19.

The chain uses TRBV19 and TRBJ2-7; 7 bases map to TRBD2. CDR1 is LNHDA and CDR2 is SQIVND in the germline V gene (reference sequence). With V trimmed by 2 bases and J by 1 base, 8 bases remained unmatched. The CDR3 consists of 16 residues. The CDR3 sequence: CASSINTGEGSYEQYF. The CDR3 DNA reads TGTGCCAGTAGTATAAACACGGGGGAGGGATCCTACGAGCAGTACTTC.

The chain couples TRBV6-2 or TRBV6-3 to TRBJ1-2; maybe TRBD1 (5 bases). The CDR3 is made up of 14 amino acids. Germline assignment: CDR1 MNHEY and CDR2 SVGEGT. The germline V and J ends were trimmed by 6 bases and 2 bases, with 13 bases remaining between them. The CDR3 is CASSLLRGNYGYTF. The CDR3 DNA sequence: TGTGCCAGCAGCCTACTTCGGGGGAACTATGGCTACACCTTC.

For the CDR3, the DNA is TGTGCCAGTAGTCTAGGGACAGGGGGATCCTTGGAGACCCAGTACTTC. Encoded protein: CASSLGTGGSLETQYF. The chain combines TRBV19 with TRBJ2-5; 11 positions agree with TRBD1. Germline V gives CDR1 LNHDA, CDR2 SQIVND (reference sequence). The junction had 10 bases not matched to a gene; V was cut back by 5 bases and J by 5 bases. The CDR3 is 16 amino acids.

The CDR3 region is CASSVGGQGATGANVLTF. CDR3 coding DNA: TGTGCCAGCAGCGTTGGGGGACAGGGGGCAACTGGGGCCAACGTCCTGACTTTC. The J gene is TRBJ2-6, the V gene TRBV9, with 12 bases identical to TRBD1. V shed 2 bases, J shed 2 bases, and the junction held 5 bases outside the gene matches. The CDR3 consists of 18 residues. Germline V gene data show CDR1 as SGDLS and CDR2 as YYNGEE.

This clone was found once. The CDR3 reads CASSQPDYGYTF. In DNA, the CDR3 is TGCGCCAGCAGCCAACCGGACTATGGCTACACCTTC. This chain connects TRBV4-1 to TRBJ1-2; D is ambiguous. The CDR3 spans 12 residues. V gave up 2 bases and J gave up 3 bases, with 4 bases separating them. Per the germline V gene, CDR1 is MGHRA and CDR2 is YSYEKL.

The chain couples TRBV6-5 to TRBJ1-2, with a weak D call TRBD1 (5 bases). Trimming pared 6 bases from V and 7 bases from J, leaving 12 bases between. The CDR3 is 12 amino acids. In germline, CDR1 is MNHEY, CDR2 SVGAGI. The CDR3 spells CASRTDITGYTF. CDR3 bases: TGTGCCAGCAGGACGGACATAACTGGCTACACCTTC.

The count of this clone is one. The CDR3 DNA is TGTGCCAGCAGCCAGCGACAGGGGGGATCTAATGAAAAACTGTTTTTT. It codes for CASSQRQGGSNEKLFF. The rearrangement joins TRBV7-2 to TRBJ1-4; 9 nucleotides line up with TRBD1. Germline V lookup: CDR1 SGHTA, CDR2 FQGNSA. V lost 5 bases and J lost 3; bases outside the gene matches: 7. CDR3 length equals 16 residues.

This clone was seen once. The J gene is TRBJ2-7, the V gene TRBV28, with 7 bases aligning to TRBD1. This CDR3 has 13 amino acids. Germline V CDR1 and CDR2: MDHEN, SYDVKM. Unmatched junction bases numbered 3, after V lost 3 bases and J lost 4 bases. The CDR3 coding sequence is TGTGCCAGCAGTTTCGGGACAGTTTACGAGCAGTACTTC. Protein product: CASSFGTVYEQYF.

The rearrangement uses TRBV7-9 and TRBJ1-1, with 8 bases aligning to TRBD1. This CDR3 region has 13 residues. The V and J ends lost 3 bases and 6 bases, in that order; junction bases with no gene match: 3. In germline, CDR1 is SEHNR, CDR2 FQNEAQ (reference sequence). The CDR3 nucleotides are TGTGCCAGCAGCTTGACACAGGGGGCTGAAGCTTTCTTT. Protein: CASSLTQGAEAFF.

The gene calls are TRBV10-2 and TRBJ2-3, with a weak D call TRBD2 (5 bases). Per germline, CDR1 WSHSY and CDR2 SAAADI. CDR3 size: 14 residues. V lost 2 bases and J lost 6, with 12 bases in between. The CDR3 protein is CASSEMRVEDTQYF. The CDR3 DNA reads TGCGCCAGCAGTGAGATGAGGGTGGAGGATACGCAGTATTTT.

The genes are TRBV27 and TRBJ2-1; 8 bases fit TRBD1. The V segment lost 6 bases and the J segment 5 bases; nucleotides outside the gene matches: 6. Germline V gene sequence: CDR1 MNHEY, CDR2 SMNVEV (reference sequence). The CDR3 is 14 residues long. The CDR3 spells CASRRTGIHNEQFF. The CDR3 bases are TGTGCCAGCAGGCGGACAGGGATCCACAATGAGCAGTTCTTC.

The chain recombines TRBV6-2 or TRBV6-3 with TRBJ2-2; D is unclear. V shed 2 bases and J shed 2 bases, with 6 bases lying between them. The CDR3 has 14 amino acids. Germline V gene data show CDR1 as MNHEY and CDR2 as SVGEGT. The CDR3 sequence is CASSYNRNTGELFF. The CDR3 nucleotides read TGTGCCAGCAGTTACAACAGAAACACCGGGGAGCTGTTTTTT.

The chain carries TRBV9 and TRBJ2-7; 7 bases align to TRBD2. The germline V gene encodes CDR1 SGDLS and CDR2 YYNGEE. V gave up 4 bases and J gave up 6 bases; unmatched junction bases: 7. CDR3 length equals 13 residues. CDR3 sequence reads: CASSTAGGSEQYF. For the CDR3, the DNA is TGTGCCAGCAGCACGGCCGGGGGGAGCGAGCAGTACTTC.

This chain uses TRBV7-9 with TRBJ1-5; weak D call: TRBD1 (6 bases). CDR1 is SEHNR, CDR2 FQNEAQ, per germline (reference sequence). With 2 bases removed from V and 5 bases from J, the gap between germline ends came to 7 bases. The CDR3 covers 13 residues. The CDR3 spells CASSLKGDQPQHF. The CDR3 DNA reads as TGTGCCAGCAGCTTAAAGGGGGATCAGCCCCAGCATTTT. Drawing the rest from reference TRBV7-9 and TRBJ1-5, the complete variable domain is DTGVSQNPRHKITKRGQNVTFRCDPISEHNRLYWYRQTLGQGPEFLTYFQNEAQLEKSRLLSDRFSAERPKGSFSTLEIQRTEQGDSAMYLCASSLKGDQPQHFGDGTRLSIL.

The chain is built from TRBV5-1 and TRBJ2-2; 13 bases agree with TRBD2. The germline CDR1 and CDR2 sequences are SGHRS and YFSETQ. The CDR3 is 17 residues long. The V segment lost 4 bases and the J segment 5 bases; nucleotides outside the gene matches: 8. The CDR3 sequence is CASSIWTSGSQTGELFF. CDR3 coding DNA: TGCGCCAGCAGCATCTGGACTAGCGGGAGCCAAACCGGGGAGCTGTTTTTT.

The chain couples TRBV30 to TRBJ2-7, with a tentative D call TRBD1 (6 bases). The V end was cut by 7 bases, the J end by 0 bases, with 10 bases between. Germline values: CDR1 GTSNPN, CDR2 SVGIG (reference sequence). This CDR3 is built from 12 residues. CDR3 nucleotides: TGTGCCTACAGGGAATACTCCTACGAGCAGTACTTC. It is translated as CAYREYSYEQYF.

This clone occurred a few times. The V gene is TRBV6-2 or TRBV6-3, the J gene TRBJ2-1, with D possibly TRBD2 on 6 matching bases. CDR1 and CDR2 from the germline V gene are MNHEY and SVGEGT. The CDR3 covers 15 residues. Between the trimmed V and J ends, which lost 4 bases and 10 bases, there was a span of 20 bases. The DNA for the CDR3 is TGTGCCAGCAGTTGGGGACTTCTCGGGGTAGGGGAGCAGTTCTTC. Translation: CASSWGLLGVGEQFF.

This chain links TRBV5-1 with TRBJ2-5; maybe TRBD1 (9 bases). V lost 4 bases and J 2 bases, leaving 24 bases between the germline ends. This CDR3 region has 18 residues. Per the germline V gene, CDR1 is SGHRS and CDR2 is YFSETQ. Here the CDR3 DNA reads TGCGCCAGCAGCCGAGACCCGGGGGGGACAGGGCTTCAAGAGACCCAGTACTTC. Its protein is CASSRDPGGTGLQETQYF.

This clone came up once. The chain employs TRBV27 and TRBJ2-7; 8 bases are shared with TRBD2. Losses at the gene ends were 7 bases for V and 0 bases for J; bases not matched to a gene: 26. CDR3 length equals 21 residues. The V gene's germline CDR1 is MNHEY and CDR2 SMNVEV (reference sequence). The CDR3 spells CASTPTPRRLAGLSNSYEQYF. In DNA form, the CDR3 reads TGTGCCAGCACCCCAACCCCCCGCCGGCTAGCGGGTCTATCTAACTCCTACGAGCAGTACTTC.

This chain links TRBV28 with TRBJ1-2, with a possible D match to TRBD1 (6 bases). V lost 4 bases, J lost 3 bases, and 9 bases lay in between. The CDR3 sequence is 13 residues long. CDR1 and CDR2 (germline): MDHEN, SYDVKM. This CDR3 is CASSSQGHYGYTF. The DNA of the CDR3 is TGTGCCAGCAGTTCACAGGGACACTATGGCTACACCTTC.

The chain combines TRBV7-8 with TRBJ2-7, with D unresolved. Germline CDR1 reads SGHVS; CDR2 reads FQNEAQ. The CDR3 length is 14 residues. Trimming removed 2 bases from V and 3 bases from J, with 11 bases in between. CDR3 DNA: TGTGCCAGCAGCTTACGTGGGCTAATCTACGAGCAGTACTTC. Translating gives CASSLRGLIYEQYF. Together with reference TRBV7-8 and TRBJ2-7, the CDR3 gives the full variable domain: GAGVSQSPRYKVAKRGQDVALRCDPISGHVSLFWYQQALGQGPEFLTYFQNEAQLDKSGLPSDRFFAERPEGSVSTLKIQRTQQEDSAVYLCASSLRGLIYEQYFGPGTRLTVT.

The CDR3 here is CASSERQGSWDYGYTF. The DNA of the CDR3 is TGTGCCAGCAGCGAACGACAGGGATCGTGGGACTATGGCTACACCTTC. The J gene is TRBJ1-2, the V gene TRBV7-8; 7 bases are a match to TRBD1. The CDR3 totals 16 residues. V lost 5 bases, J lost 3 bases, and 12 bases stayed unmatched. CDR1 and CDR2 (germline): SGHVS, FQNEAQ.

The chain carries TRBV7-2 and TRBJ1-2; no clear D gene. Trimming pared 0 bases from V and 7 bases from J, leaving 9 bases between. The CDR3 runs 13 residues. Germline V gene data show CDR1 as SGHTA and CDR2 as FQGNSA. CDR3 sequence: CASSLATGVGYTF. The CDR3 bases are TGTGCCAGCAGCTTAGCAACCGGGGTTGGCTACACCTTC. Together with reference TRBV7-2 and TRBJ1-2, the CDR3 gives the full variable domain: GAGVSQSPSNKVTEKGKDVELRCDPISGHTALYWYRQSLGQGLEFLIYFQGNSAPDKSGLPSDRFSAERTGGSVSTLTIQRTQQEDSAVYLCASSLATGVGYTFGSGTRLTVV.

This CDR3 is CASRTLSSYNSPLHF. The CDR3 DNA reads TGTGCCAGCCGTACCCTCAGCTCCTATAATTCACCCCTCCACTTT. This sequence joins TRBV6-5 and TRBJ1-6, with unresolved D. Looked up from germline, CDR1 is MNHEY and CDR2 is SVGAGI. This CDR3 is built from 15 residues. The V end lost 8 bases, the J end lost 0 bases, and 11 bases lay between the germline ends.

The gene calls are TRBV24-1 and TRBJ2-1; TRBD1 might be the D (5 bases). The length of the CDR3 is 16 residues. The ends were cut back, 3 bases at V and 5 bases at J, with 16 bases in the middle. The germline CDR1 and CDR2 sequences are KGHDR and SFDVKD. This chain's CDR3 is CATSDPSAQGNNEQFF. CDR3 nucleotides: TGTGCCACCAGTGATCCCTCGGCTCAGGGAAACAATGAGCAGTTCTTC.

The chain combines TRBV3-1 (or the pseudogene TRBV3-2) with TRBJ2-5; possibly TRBD2 for D (5 bases). The CDR3 sequence is 16 residues long. Germline V CDR1 and CDR2: LGHDT, YNNKEL (reference sequence). V lost 4 bases to trimming and J lost 5 bases, with 20 bases between them. This CDR3 is CASSPRSLGPGETQYF. In DNA, the CDR3 is TGTGCCAGCAGCCCAAGAAGTCTGGGCCCGGGGGAGACCCAGTACTTC.

This clone showed up just a few times. This chain links TRBV11-3 with TRBJ2-1; maybe TRBD2 (6 bases). The CDR3 runs 14 residues. Germline V gene lookup returns CDR1 SGHNT and CDR2 YENEEA. The ends were cut back, 3 bases at V and 6 bases at J, with 12 bases in the middle. The CDR3 loop is CASSFGGALNEQFF. CDR3 bases: TGTGCCAGCAGCTTTGGCGGGGCTCTCAATGAGCAGTTCTTC.

This chain connects TRBV6-5 to TRBJ2-2; D is unresolved. The CDR3 sequence is 12 residues long. Germline V gene sequence: CDR1 MNHEY, CDR2 SVGAGI. The ends were cut back, 7 bases at V and 5 bases at J, with 8 bases in the middle. The CDR3 region is CASTLGTGELFF. CDR3 in DNA: TGTGCCAGCACACTCGGGACCGGGGAGCTGTTTTTT.

J is TRBJ2-5 and V is TRBV3-1 (or the pseudogene TRBV3-2); 10 positions match TRBD2. The CDR3 covers 17 residues. Trimming at V came to 1 base and at J to 2 bases, leaving 7 bases not matched to a gene. Germline-derived CDR1 and CDR2 are LGHDT and YNNKEL (reference sequence). The CDR3 loop is CASSQAPYSGGQETQYF. The CDR3 DNA reads TGTGCCAGCAGCCAAGCCCCTTATAGCGGGGGGCAAGAGACCCAGTACTTC.

This rearrangement joins TRBV7-9 to TRBJ2-3, with TRBD2 matching 11 bases. This CDR3 has 19 residues. Germline assignment: CDR1 SEHNR and CDR2 FQNEAQ (reference sequence). The V segment lost 5 bases and the J segment 0 bases; nucleotides outside the gene matches: 13. The CDR3 region is CASSKRVIAGGLSTDTQYF. CDR3 in DNA: TGTGCCAGCAGCAAGCGGGTAATAGCGGGAGGGCTGAGCACAGATACGCAGTATTTT.

The rearrangement links TRBV6-5 to TRBJ2-1, with 9 bases lining up with TRBD1. Germline V gives CDR1 MNHEY, CDR2 SVGAGI. The CDR3 runs to 15 residues. The junction had 8 bases not matched to a gene; V was cut back by 6 bases and J by 5 bases. This CDR3 is CASRSTGTGHNEQFF. The CDR3 DNA reads as TGTGCCAGCAGATCAACCGGGACAGGGCACAATGAGCAGTTCTTC.

This clone turned up a few times. The gene calls are TRBV27 and TRBJ1-6; maybe TRBD1 (5 bases). The CDR3 has 14 residues. The V gene lost 5 bases and the J gene lost 9 bases, with 14 bases spanning the gap. Germline-derived CDR1 and CDR2 are MNHEY and SMNVEV (reference sequence). CDR3 nucleotide sequence: TGTGCCAGCAGTCCCACCCGACAGTTTTCACCCCTCCACTTT. Its protein is CASSPTRQFSPLHF.